This T cell receptor (beta chain) was obtained from a study of neurological immune-mediated disorders. Study-wide results and caveats: Multiple sclerosis patients had less TCR clonal expansion than even healthy controls, unlike HTLV-1-associated myelopathy.

The unsorted libraries were prepared from 2 million PBMCs (stored at -80 C). Notes on this clonotype: What it binds is unknown. Since a much larger clone is just one base distant, this may be a read error.

Germline-derived CDR1 and CDR2 are DFQATT and SNEGSKA (reference sequence). Trimming removed 4 bases from V and 6 bases from J, with 9 bases in between. The CDR3 spans 12 residues. TCRdb re-called the 5' RACE reads with MiXCR, one entry per CDR3 protein. The data show tens of thousands of distinct CDR3 sequences, roughly 18% seen once. This clonotype was sampled from a woman in her thirties or forties in good health. The material sequenced was PBMCs. The chain couples TRBV20-1 to TRBJ1-4, with D uncertain. CDR3 in DNA: TGCAGTGCTACGGAGGGCGATGAAAAACTGTTTTTT. It specifies CSATEGDEKLFF.